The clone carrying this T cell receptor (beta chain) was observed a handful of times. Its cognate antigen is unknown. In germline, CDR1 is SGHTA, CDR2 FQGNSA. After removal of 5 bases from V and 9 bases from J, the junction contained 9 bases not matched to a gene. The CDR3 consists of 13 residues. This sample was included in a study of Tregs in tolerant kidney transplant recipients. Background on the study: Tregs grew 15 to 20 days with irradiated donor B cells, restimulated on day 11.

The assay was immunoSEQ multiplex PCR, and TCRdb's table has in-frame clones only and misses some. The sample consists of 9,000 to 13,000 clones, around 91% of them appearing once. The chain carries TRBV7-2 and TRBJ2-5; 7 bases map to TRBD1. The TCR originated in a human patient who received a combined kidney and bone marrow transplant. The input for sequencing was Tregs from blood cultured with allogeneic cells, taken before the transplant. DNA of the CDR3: TGTGCCAGCAGCGCCGCGACAGGGCGGGCCCAGTACTTC. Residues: CASSAATGRAQYF.